One and the same sample provided the 7 T cell receptor beta chains below, sequenced in a study of blood T cell repertoires in COVID-19. Generated by immunoSEQ multiplex PCR, the TCRdb table keeps only in-frame clones and is missing some. The profile shows about 190,000 clones, nearly 85% of them singletons. Sequencing was carried out using peripheral blood. These receptors came from a woman aged 25 to 39 with acute or convalescent COVID-19.

V is TRBV5-1 and J is TRBJ1-2; 9 nucleotides match TRBD1. The trim removed 4 bases at V and 4 bases at J, leaving 14 bases unmatched. The CDR3 contains 17 residues. Per germline, CDR1 SGHRS and CDR2 YFSETQ. CDR3 sequence (DNA): TGCGCCAGCAGCGGAGGGACAGGGAGCGCTCTGCTCTATGGCTACACCTTC. As protein: CASSGGTGSALLYGYTF.

This chain joins TRBV5-1 and TRBJ2-7; a possible D gene is TRBD2 (7 bases). CDR3 length equals 14 residues. The germline gives CDR1 SGHRS, CDR2 YFSETQ. V shed 4 bases and J shed 5 bases, with 16 bases lying between them. Written as DNA, the CDR3 is TGCGCCAGCAGCGCCACCCAGGGGAGGGACGAGCAGTACTTC. It codes for CASSATQGRDEQYF. The full variable domain, in which reference TRBV5-1 and TRBJ2-7 provide the parts outside the CDR3, is KAGVTQTPRYLIKTRGQQVTLSCSPISGHRSVSWYQQTPGQGLQFLFEYFSETQRNKGNFPGRFSGRQFSNSRSEMNVSTLELGDSALYLCASSATQGRDEQYFGPGTRLTVT.

The rearrangement uses TRBV6-5 and TRBJ1-5, with 9 nucleotides matching TRBD1. Germline lookup yields CDR1 MNHEY and CDR2 SVGAGI. The CDR3 is made up of 15 amino acids. Trimming at V came to 6 bases and at J to 3 bases, leaving 6 bases not matched to a gene. CDR3 in DNA: TGTGCCAGCAGCTCGGACAGGGGTGACAATCAGCCCCAGCATTTT. Encoded protein: CASSSDRGDNQPQHF.

The CDR3 reads CASSLTAGYQPQHF. In DNA, the CDR3 is TGCGCCAGCAGCTTGACAGCAGGGTATCAGCCCCAGCATTTT. The chain links TRBV5-1 to TRBJ1-5; perhaps TRBD1 as D (5 bases). The CDR3 totals 14 residues. CDR1 is SGHRS, CDR2 YFSETQ, per germline. The V gene lost 1 base and the J gene lost 5 bases, with 10 bases spanning the gap.

The rearrangement uses TRBV12-3 or TRBV12-4 and TRBJ2-1; possible D gene TRBD1, 6 bases. The ends were cut back, 6 bases at V and 6 bases at J, with 12 bases in the middle. The CDR3 length is 13 residues. CDR3 amino acids: CASRMGAANEQFF. The CDR3 coding sequence is TGTGCCAGCAGGATGGGGGCGGCCAATGAGCAGTTCTTC.

The chain links TRBV10-2 to TRBJ2-1, with D possibly TRBD2 on 6 matching bases. V lost 2 bases, J lost 7 bases, and 18 bases lay in between. Per germline, CDR1 WSHSY and CDR2 SAAADI. The CDR3 is 16 amino acids. CDR3 loop: CASSERGGVVVNEQFF. In DNA, the CDR3 is TGCGCCAGCAGTGAGAGGGGCGGGGTGGTAGTAAATGAGCAGTTCTTC.

This clone showed up many times. The rearrangement uses TRBV27 and TRBJ1-6; D remains ambiguous. Deletions cut 1 base from V and 0 bases from J, with 25 bases between. Per the germline V gene, CDR1 is MNHEY and CDR2 is SMNVEV (reference sequence). The CDR3 covers 22 residues. As DNA, the CDR3 is TGTGCCAGCAGTTTATATCCCCCAGGTCAGAGCTTCGTGAGCTCCTATAATTCACCCCTCCACTTT. This gives the protein CASSLYPPGQSFVSSYNSPLHF.